The 29 T cell receptor beta chains below were found in one sample sequenced in a study of OX40 agonist ivuxolimab in advanced cancers. Sequencing used immunoSEQ multiplex PCR; TCRdb keeps in-frame clones, though not all of them. The repertoire holds some 27,000 clones, with 86% as singletons. The input for sequencing was CD4+ or CD8+ T cells sorted from blood, taken in a trial of the OX40 agonist ivuxolimab. These receptors came from an adult with an advanced solid tumor such as melanoma, head and neck, liver or kidney cancer.

The count of this clone is one. The rearrangement links TRBV7-2 to TRBJ2-2; 9 nucleotides match TRBD1. This CDR3 spans 17 amino acids. Germline V gene lookup returns CDR1 SGHTA and CDR2 FQGNSA. Losses at the gene ends were 5 bases for V and 2 bases for J; bases not matched to a gene: 9. The CDR3 reads CASSPRAGQGNTGELFF. For the CDR3, the DNA is TGTGCCAGCAGCCCTAGGGCGGGACAGGGAAACACCGGGGAGCTGTTTTTT.

This chain uses TRBV6-8 with TRBJ1-5, with D possibly matching TRBD1 (5 bases). Trimming shortened V by 5 bases and J by 2 bases, and 16 bases separated the two germline ends. The V gene's germline CDR1 is MNHGY and CDR2 SAAAGT. The CDR3 length is 16 residues. The CDR3 spells CASSPFGGTGNQPQHF. CDR3 nucleotide sequence: TGTGCCAGCAGTCCGTTCGGAGGGACTGGCAATCAGCCCCAGCATTTT.

The rearrangement uses TRBV5-3 and TRBJ1-1; D might be TRBD1 (5 bases). TRBV5-3 is reported as an ORF; its role is uncertain. The CDR3 length is 14 residues. Trimming took 2 bases from V and 3 from J, leaving 11 bases between them. The CDR3 DNA reads TGTGCCAGAAGCTTATGGGGGAAGGACACTGAAGCTTTCTTT. This gives the protein CARSLWGKDTEAFF.

V gene TRBV5-1 combines with J gene TRBJ2-2; 9 bases agree with TRBD1. The CDR3 length is 16 residues. The trim removed 4 bases at V and 1 base at J, leaving 5 bases unmatched. Germline CDR1 is SGHRS and CDR2 is YFSETQ. The CDR3 spells CASSPRTGVNTGELFF. CDR3 sequence (DNA): TGCGCCAGCAGCCCCAGGACAGGGGTGAACACCGGGGAGCTGTTTTTT.

As for this clone: The identical CDR3 is also encoded by other nucleotide sequences in the sample. Here the CDR3 DNA reads TGTGCCAGCAGTGACAGGGGATTTGGTTCACCCCTCCACTTT. It specifies CASSDRGFGSPLHF. The chain uses TRBV27 and TRBJ1-6, with TRBD1 matching 8 bases. The CDR3 has 14 amino acids. Trimming at V came to 5 bases and at J to 9 bases, leaving 6 bases not matched to a gene. From germline, CDR1 is MNHEY and CDR2 SMNVEV (reference sequence).

The genes are TRBV5-5 and TRBJ2-7, with D tentatively TRBD1 (5 bases). The CDR3 covers 15 residues. Trimming pared 4 bases from V and 2 bases from J, leaving 16 bases between. Germline lookup yields CDR1 SGHKS and CDR2 YYEKEE (reference sequence). The CDR3 protein is CASSPSQGSPYEQYF. CDR3 DNA sequence: TGTGCCAGCAGCCCATCGCAGGGCTCTCCCTACGAGCAGTACTTC.

This clone occurred a few times. The V call is TRBV30, the J call TRBJ2-6, with D possibly being TRBD2 (6 bases). Germline-derived CDR1 and CDR2 are GTSNPN and SVGIG (reference sequence). This CDR3 contains 15 residues. V gave up 4 bases and J gave up 1 base, with 11 bases separating them. The CDR3 bases are TGTGCCTGGATCGGGGGTGTATCTGGGGCCAACGTCCTGACTTTC. It codes for CAWIGGVSGANVLTF.

The CDR3 sequence is CASSRYATGDQPQHF. The CDR3 coding sequence is TGTGCCAGCAGCCGATATGCCACAGGGGACCAGCCCCAGCATTTT. The J gene is TRBJ1-5, the V gene TRBV27; 7 positions agree with TRBD1. The germline V gene encodes CDR1 MNHEY and CDR2 SMNVEV (reference sequence). The junction had 12 bases not matched to a gene; V was cut back by 6 bases and J by 7 bases. The CDR3 runs to 15 residues.

This clone came up once. This rearrangement joins TRBV27 to TRBJ2-5, with TRBD2 matching over 8 bases. This CDR3 is built from 16 residues. With 0 bases clipped from V and 2 bases from J, the junction kept 5 bases outside the gene matches. Germline V gene data show CDR1 as MNHEY and CDR2 as SMNVEV (reference sequence). Written as DNA, the CDR3 is TGTGCCAGCAGTTTATCGCTAGCGGGTATTCAAGAGACCCAGTACTTC. Encoded protein: CASSLSLAGIQETQYF.

Here the CDR3 DNA reads TGCGCCAGCAGCCAAGTCCCACTTTCACCCCTCCACTTT. Encoded protein: CASSQVPLSPLHF. This rearrangement joins TRBV4-1 to TRBJ1-6; no reliable D call. CDR1 and CDR2 (germline): MGHRA, YSYEKL. The CDR3 has 13 residues. Trimming shortened V by 1 base and J by 9 bases, and 7 bases separated the two germline ends.

The chain employs TRBV5-1 and TRBJ2-3; 9 bases are a match to TRBD2. The CDR3 loop spans 16 amino acids. The V segment lost 0 bases and the J segment 5 bases; nucleotides outside the gene matches: 7. Germline lookup yields CDR1 SGHRS and CDR2 YFSETQ. DNA for the CDR3: TGCGCCAGCAGCTTGGTGGCGGGGGGGCCGAAAGATACGCAGTATTTT. This gives the protein CASSLVAGGPKDTQYF.

V usage is TRBV6-1 and J usage is TRBJ2-7; maybe TRBD1 (7 bases). V lost 1 base, J lost 3 bases, and 16 bases lay in between. In germline, CDR1 is MNHNS, CDR2 SASEGT. This CDR3 region has 16 residues. The CDR3 DNA is TGTGCCAGCAGTGAAGGGGCGGGACAGAGATACTACGAGCAGTACTTC. It codes for CASSEGAGQRYYEQYF.

V gene TRBV5-1 combines with J gene TRBJ1-2; D is ambiguous. Trimming removed 0 bases at V and 6 bases at J, with 9 bases between. The CDR3 sequence is 13 residues long. CDR1 and CDR2 (germline): SGHRS, YFSETQ. The CDR3 protein is CASSLVYGNGYTF. The DNA of the CDR3 is TGCGCCAGCAGCTTGGTTTACGGGAATGGCTACACCTTC. The complete variable domain, with remaining parts taken from reference TRBV5-1 and TRBJ1-2, reads KAGVTQTPRYLIKTRGQQVTLSCSPISGHRSVSWYQQTPGQGLQFLFEYFSETQRNKGNFPGRFSGRQFSNSRSEMNVSTLELGDSALYLCASSLVYGNGYTFGSGTRLTVV.

The chain carries TRBV5-5 and TRBJ1-5; 7 bases are a match to TRBD1. V shed 4 bases and J 2 bases; nucleotides not matched to a gene: 6. The germline CDR1 and CDR2 sequences are SGHKS and YYEKEE (reference sequence). The CDR3 runs to 15 residues. The CDR3 sequence: CASSLSGTGNQPQHF. As DNA, the CDR3 is TGTGCCAGCAGCCTGTCCGGGACAGGCAATCAGCCCCAGCATTTT.

As for this clone: Other DNA variants within this sample encode the same CDR3. The chain has TRBV13 and TRBJ2-7; D call uncertain. CDR1 and CDR2 (germline): PRHDT, FYEKMQ (reference sequence). The V gene lost 4 bases and the J gene lost 1 base, with 2 bases spanning the gap. The CDR3 loop spans 11 amino acids. In DNA form, the CDR3 reads TGTGCCAGCAGCTCTTCCTACGAGCAGTACTTC. It is translated as CASSSSYEQYF.

V usage is TRBV7-8 and J usage is TRBJ2-7, with D tentatively TRBD2 (5 bases). The CDR3 has 12 amino acids. Trimming took 3 bases from V and 2 from J, leaving 5 bases between them. Looked up from germline, CDR1 is SGHVS and CDR2 is FQNEAQ. CDR3: CASSLRAYEQYF. In DNA form, the CDR3 reads TGTGCCAGCAGCTTGAGGGCCTACGAGCAGTACTTC.

The chain has TRBV7-6 and TRBJ2-5, with 11 nucleotides matching TRBD1. CDR1 and CDR2 (germline): SGHVS, FNYEAQ. The CDR3 sequence is 16 residues long. J gave up 2 bases and V 5 bases, and 7 bases lay outside the gene matches. The CDR3 DNA sequence: TGTGCCAGCAGCCTCCGGACAGGGGGCGGGCAAGAGACCCAGTACTTC. Its protein is CASSLRTGGGQETQYF.

In DNA, the CDR3 is TGTGCCAGCAGCTTAGAGACCCAGTACTTC. This codes for CASSLETQYF. The V gene is TRBV7-9, the J gene TRBJ2-5; D uncertain. V lost 1 base, J lost 6 bases, and 0 bases lay in between. The CDR3 has 10 residues. Germline V lookup: CDR1 SEHNR, CDR2 FQNEAQ (reference sequence).

This chain joins TRBV7-9 and TRBJ1-6; D not certain. Trimming left V 4 bases short and J 6 bases short, with 10 bases between. CDR1 and CDR2 from the germline V gene are SEHNR and FQNEAQ (reference sequence). CDR3 length: 14 residues. For the CDR3, the DNA is TGTGCCAGCAGCTCGGGAGGGATTAATTCACCCCTCCACTTT. Translating it yields CASSSGGINSPLHF.

The chain couples TRBV27 to TRBJ2-2; weak D call: TRBD2 (5 bases). The CDR3 runs to 15 residues. Germline CDR1 and CDR2: MNHEY and SMNVEV (reference sequence). The V gene lost 6 bases and the J gene lost 2 bases, with 13 bases spanning the gap. CDR3 amino acids: CASRSLAGNTGELFF. In DNA form, the CDR3 reads TGTGCCAGCAGGTCCCTAGCAGGAAACACCGGGGAGCTGTTTTTT.

Written as DNA, the CDR3 is TGTGCCAGCAGTTTCGTCTCTGGGGCCAACGTCCTGACTTTC. This sequence encodes CASSFVSGANVLTF. This chain joins TRBV27 and TRBJ2-6; D gene uncertain. CDR3 length: 14 amino acids. The ends were cut back, 3 bases at V and 0 bases at J, with 3 bases in the middle. Germline lookup yields CDR1 MNHEY and CDR2 SMNVEV (reference sequence).

The chain employs TRBV5-1 and TRBJ1-1; 7 positions match TRBD1. The germline V gene encodes CDR1 SGHRS and CDR2 YFSETQ. V shed 4 bases and J 3 bases; nucleotides not matched to a gene: 12. CDR3 length equals 16 residues. CDR3 region: CASSQRTKQGYTEAFF. CDR3 DNA: TGCGCCAGCAGCCAACGGACTAAACAGGGGTACACTGAAGCTTTCTTT.

This chain joins TRBV27 and TRBJ1-1; no clear D. This CDR3 has 14 amino acids. From germline, CDR1 is MNHEY and CDR2 SMNVEV (reference sequence). Trimming shortened V by 2 bases and J by 5 bases, and 12 bases separated the two germline ends. For the CDR3, the DNA is TGTGCCAGCAGTTTAATAGGCCGGCGGACTGAAGCTTTCTTT. Amino acids: CASSLIGRRTEAFF.

This chain links TRBV29-1 with TRBJ2-1; D is unresolved. CDR3 length: 13 amino acids. Germline V lookup: CDR1 SQVTM, CDR2 ANQGSEA. Trimming stripped 3 bases from V and 0 bases from J, with 6 bases between. Here the CDR3 DNA reads TGCAGCGTTGACAGGAGCTCCTACAATGAGCAGTTCTTC. This encodes CSVDRSSYNEQFF.

The V and J genes are TRBV27 and TRBJ2-1; D is perhaps TRBD2 (6 bases). Germline values: CDR1 MNHEY, CDR2 SMNVEV (reference sequence). CDR3 size: 11 residues. The ends were cut back, 6 bases at V and 8 bases at J, with 8 bases in the middle. The CDR3 coding sequence is TGTGCCAGCAGGGGGGGATATGAGCAGTTCTTC. Its translation: CASRGGYEQFF.

The V gene is TRBV12-5, the J gene TRBJ2-7; D unclear. This CDR3 region has 11 residues. Germline values: CDR1 LGHNT, CDR2 FRNRAP. Trimming stripped 1 base from V and 5 bases from J, with 3 bases between. The CDR3 DNA follows: TGTGCTAGTGGTTTGGGGAACGAGCAGTACTTC. It translates to CASGLGNEQYF.

This clone was detected a few times. The rearrangement joins TRBV7-3 to TRBJ2-7, with 10 bases matching TRBD1. The CDR3 sequence is 13 residues long. Germline V gene sequence: CDR1 SGHTA, CDR2 FQGTGA. Trimming cost V 8 bases and J 4 bases; bases outside gene matches: 5. CDR3 amino acids: CASSVGQGYEQYF. The CDR3 nucleotides read TGTGCCAGCTCCGTGGGACAGGGGTACGAGCAGTACTTC.

CDR3 amino acids: CASSMSPANTGELFF. The CDR3 DNA reads as TGTGCCAGTAGTATGTCCCCCGCGAACACCGGGGAGCTGTTTTTT. The V and J genes are TRBV19 and TRBJ2-2; D is ambiguous. This CDR3 is built from 15 residues. The V and J ends lost 3 bases and 0 bases respectively, with 8 bases between them. Germline V gene data show CDR1 as LNHDA and CDR2 as SQIVND (reference sequence).

This clone has only a few counts. The V gene is TRBV6-4, the J gene TRBJ1-6, with D maybe TRBD1 (5 bases). The V end was cut by 6 bases, the J end by 7 bases, with 10 bases between. Germline values: CDR1 MRHNA, CDR2 SNTAGT. This CDR3 has 13 residues. CDR3: CASSGGSNSPLHF. DNA of the CDR3: TGTGCCAGCAGCGGGGGATCCAATTCACCCCTCCACTTT.